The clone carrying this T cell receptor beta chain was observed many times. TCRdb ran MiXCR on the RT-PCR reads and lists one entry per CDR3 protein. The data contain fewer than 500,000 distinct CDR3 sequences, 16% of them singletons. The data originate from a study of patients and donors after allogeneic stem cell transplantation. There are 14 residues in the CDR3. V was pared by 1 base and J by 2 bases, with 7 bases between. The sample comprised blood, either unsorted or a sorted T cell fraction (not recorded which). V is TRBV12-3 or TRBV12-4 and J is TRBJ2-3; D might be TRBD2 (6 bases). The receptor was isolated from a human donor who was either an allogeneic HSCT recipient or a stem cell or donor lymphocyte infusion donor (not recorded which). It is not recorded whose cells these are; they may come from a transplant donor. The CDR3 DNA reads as TGTGCCAGCAGTTTAGGGAGGGCCACAGATACGCAGTATTTT. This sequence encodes CASSLGRATDTQYF.